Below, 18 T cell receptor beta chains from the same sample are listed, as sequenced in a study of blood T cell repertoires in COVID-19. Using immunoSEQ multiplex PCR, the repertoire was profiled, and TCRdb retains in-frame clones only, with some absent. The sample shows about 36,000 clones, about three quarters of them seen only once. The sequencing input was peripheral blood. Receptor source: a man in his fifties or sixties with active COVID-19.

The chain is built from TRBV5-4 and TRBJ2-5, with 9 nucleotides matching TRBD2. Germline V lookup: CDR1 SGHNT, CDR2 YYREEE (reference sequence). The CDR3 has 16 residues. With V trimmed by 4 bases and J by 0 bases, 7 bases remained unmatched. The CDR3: CASSTYSGGNQETQYF. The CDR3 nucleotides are TGTGCCAGCAGCACCTATAGCGGGGGCAACCAAGAGACCCAGTACTTC.

The CDR3 here is CASSSASGGRATDTQYF. CDR3 bases: TGTGCCAGCAGCTCAGCATCCGGCGGGAGGGCCACAGATACGCAGTATTTT. This chain connects TRBV7-9 to TRBJ2-3; 9 bases line up with TRBD2. Germline V gene data show CDR1 as SEHNR and CDR2 as FQNEAQ (reference sequence). The CDR3 runs to 17 residues. J lost 2 bases, V lost 4 bases, and 10 bases had no gene match.

CDR3 nucleotides: TGTGCCAGCAGTTCCTCGACAGGGAAGGGCGGAAACACCATATATTTT. This encodes CASSSSTGKGGNTIYF. This rearrangement joins TRBV6-6 to TRBJ1-3; TRBD1 matches at 7 bases. The junction had 10 bases not matched to a gene; V was cut back by 4 bases and J by 4 bases. The CDR3 sequence is 16 residues long. CDR1 and CDR2 (germline): MNHNY, SVGAGI (reference sequence).

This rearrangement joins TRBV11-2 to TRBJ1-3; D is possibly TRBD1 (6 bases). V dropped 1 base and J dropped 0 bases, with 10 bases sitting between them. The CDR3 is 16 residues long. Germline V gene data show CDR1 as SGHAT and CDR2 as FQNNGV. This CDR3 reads CASSLGQVISGNTIYF. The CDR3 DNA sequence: TGTGCCAGCAGCTTAGGACAGGTTATCTCTGGAAACACCATATATTTT.

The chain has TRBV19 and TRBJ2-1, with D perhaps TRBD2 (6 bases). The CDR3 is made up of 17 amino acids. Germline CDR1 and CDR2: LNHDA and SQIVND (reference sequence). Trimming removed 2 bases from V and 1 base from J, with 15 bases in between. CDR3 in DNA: TGTGCCAGTAGTATACCGCGGGACGAAATATCCTACAATGAGCAGTTCTTC. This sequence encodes CASSIPRDEISYNEQFF.

The CDR3: CASSLLRRGTEAFF. The CDR3 nucleotides read TGTGCCAGCAGCTTATTAAGGCGGGGCACTGAAGCTTTCTTT. The chain links TRBV7-9 to TRBJ1-1; D unresolved. V was pared by 2 bases and J by 4 bases, with 11 bases between. Germline assignment: CDR1 SEHNR and CDR2 FQNEAQ (reference sequence). This CDR3 is built from 14 residues.

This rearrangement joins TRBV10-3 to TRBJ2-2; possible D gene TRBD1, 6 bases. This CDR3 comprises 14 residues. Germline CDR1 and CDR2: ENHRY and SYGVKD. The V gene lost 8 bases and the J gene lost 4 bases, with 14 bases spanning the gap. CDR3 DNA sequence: TGTGCCATCCTCCCAGGACAGCTCACCGGGGAGCTGTTTTTT. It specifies CAILPGQLTGELFF.

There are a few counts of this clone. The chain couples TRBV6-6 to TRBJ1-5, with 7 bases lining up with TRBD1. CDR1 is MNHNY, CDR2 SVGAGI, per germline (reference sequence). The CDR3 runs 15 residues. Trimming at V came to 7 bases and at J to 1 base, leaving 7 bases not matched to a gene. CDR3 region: CASKGAEGSNQPQHF. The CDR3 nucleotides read TGTGCCAGCAAGGGGGCCGAGGGAAGCAATCAGCCCCAGCATTTT.

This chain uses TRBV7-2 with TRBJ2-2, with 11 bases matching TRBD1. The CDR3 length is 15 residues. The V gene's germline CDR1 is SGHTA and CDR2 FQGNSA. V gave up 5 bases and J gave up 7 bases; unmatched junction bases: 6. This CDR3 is CASSAGTGGRGELFF. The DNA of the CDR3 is TGTGCCAGCAGCGCCGGGACAGGGGGGCGCGGGGAGCTGTTTTTT.

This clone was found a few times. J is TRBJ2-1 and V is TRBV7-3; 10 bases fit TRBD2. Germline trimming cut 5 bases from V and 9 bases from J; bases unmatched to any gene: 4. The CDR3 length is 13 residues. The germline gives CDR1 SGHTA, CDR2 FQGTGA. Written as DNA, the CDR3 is TGTGCCAGCAGCCCGGGGACTAGCGTTGAGCAGTTCTTC. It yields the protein CASSPGTSVEQFF.

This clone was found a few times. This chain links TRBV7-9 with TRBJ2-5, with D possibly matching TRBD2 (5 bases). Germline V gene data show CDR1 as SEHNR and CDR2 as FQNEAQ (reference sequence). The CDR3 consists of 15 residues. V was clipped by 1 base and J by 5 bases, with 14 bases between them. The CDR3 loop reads CASSLELAMAETQYF. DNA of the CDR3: TGTGCCAGCAGCTTAGAGCTAGCTATGGCGGAGACCCAGTACTTC.

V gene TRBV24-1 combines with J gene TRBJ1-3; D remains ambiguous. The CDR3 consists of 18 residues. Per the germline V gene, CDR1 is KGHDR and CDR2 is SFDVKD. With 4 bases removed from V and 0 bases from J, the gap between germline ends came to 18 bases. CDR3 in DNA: TGTGCCACCAGTGACCCCTCCTCCGGGTACCCCTCTGGAAACACCATATATTTT. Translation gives CATSDPSSGYPSGNTIYF.

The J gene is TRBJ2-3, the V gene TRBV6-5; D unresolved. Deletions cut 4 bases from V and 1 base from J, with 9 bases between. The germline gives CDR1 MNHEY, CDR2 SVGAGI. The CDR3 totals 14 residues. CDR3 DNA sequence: TGTGCCAGCAGTTTCGCGCCTGGCACAGATACGCAGTATTTT. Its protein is CASSFAPGTDTQYF.

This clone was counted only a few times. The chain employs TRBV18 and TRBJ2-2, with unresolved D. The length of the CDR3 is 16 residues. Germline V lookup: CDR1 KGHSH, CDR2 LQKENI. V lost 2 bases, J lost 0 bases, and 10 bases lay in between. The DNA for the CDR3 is TGTGCCAGCTCACCAGGGCCTGCCTCGAACACCGGGGAGCTGTTTTTT. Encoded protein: CASSPGPASNTGELFF.

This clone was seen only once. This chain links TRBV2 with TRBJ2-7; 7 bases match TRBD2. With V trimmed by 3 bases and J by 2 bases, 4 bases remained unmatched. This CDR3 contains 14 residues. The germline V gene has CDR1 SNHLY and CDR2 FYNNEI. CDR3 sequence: CASSEGGIAYEQYF. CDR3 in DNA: TGTGCCAGCAGTGAGGGAGGGATCGCCTACGAGCAGTACTTC.

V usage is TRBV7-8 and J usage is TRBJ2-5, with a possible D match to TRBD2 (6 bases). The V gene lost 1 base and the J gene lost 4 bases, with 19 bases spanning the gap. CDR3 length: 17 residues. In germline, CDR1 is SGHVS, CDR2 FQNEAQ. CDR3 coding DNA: TGTGCCAGCAGCTTAGTTGGGGAACGGGAGCGTGGAGAGACCCAGTACTTC. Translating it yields CASSLVGERERGETQYF.

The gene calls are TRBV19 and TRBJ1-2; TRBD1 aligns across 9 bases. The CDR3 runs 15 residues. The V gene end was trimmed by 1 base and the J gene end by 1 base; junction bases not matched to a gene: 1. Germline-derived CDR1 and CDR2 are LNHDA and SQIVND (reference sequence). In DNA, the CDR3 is TGTGCCAGTAGTATAGCGACAGGGGGTAACTATGGCTACACCTTC. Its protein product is CASSIATGGNYGYTF.

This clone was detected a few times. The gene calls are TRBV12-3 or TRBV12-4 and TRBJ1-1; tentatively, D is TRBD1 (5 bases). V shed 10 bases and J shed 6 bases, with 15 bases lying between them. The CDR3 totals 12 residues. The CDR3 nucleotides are TGTGCCACCTCGCTCCCAGGGCCTGAAGCTTTCTTT. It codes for CATSLPGPEAFF.